These 22 T cell receptor beta chains share one sample of origin, sequenced in a study of cytomegalovirus exposure and HLA in healthy donors. PCR employed 60 Vbeta and 13 Jbeta primers. Repertoires were generated with immunoSEQ multiplex PCR, while TCRdb's copy carries only in-frame clones and drops some. The top ten clones hold approximately 2.5% of a sample with roughly 160,000 clones, approximately 85% of them seen once. Source material: PBMCs. The source of these receptors is a man between 25 and 39 years old in good health and CMV-seropositive.

The chain recombines TRBV11-2 with TRBJ2-7; 7 bases map to TRBD1. Looked up from germline, CDR1 is SGHAT and CDR2 is FQNNGV. The V and J ends lost 4 bases and 2 bases, in that order; junction bases with no gene match: 2. The CDR3 spans 13 residues. In nucleotides, the CDR3 is TGTGCCAGCAGCTACGACAGGGCCTACGAGCAGTACGTC. Its protein is CASSYDRAYEQYV.

Here the CDR3 DNA reads TGTGCCAGCAGTCCCGGCGGGCAGTTGAACACTGAAGCTTTCTTT. Residues: CASSPGGQLNTEAFF. V is TRBV6-5 and J is TRBJ1-1; D unresolved. Germline-derived CDR1 and CDR2 are MNHEY and SVGAGI. This CDR3 has 15 amino acids. The V gene lost 5 bases and the J gene lost 0 bases, with 13 bases spanning the gap.

This chain connects TRBV5-1 to TRBJ1-4; perhaps TRBD1 as D (6 bases). V was cut by 4 bases and J by 0 bases, with 16 bases left in between. This CDR3 is 17 amino acids long. CDR1 is SGHRS, CDR2 YFSETQ, per germline. CDR3 sequence: CASSRSPGETTNEKLFF. CDR3 coding DNA: TGCGCCAGCAGCCGATCCCCAGGGGAAACAACTAATGAAAAACTGTTTTTT.

This chain uses TRBV7-2 with TRBJ1-5; TRBD1 matches 7 bases. CDR1 is SGHTA, CDR2 FQGNSA, per germline. V shed 5 bases and J 2 bases; nucleotides not matched to a gene: 3. CDR3 size: 14 residues. This CDR3 reads CASSPQGGNQPQHF. The DNA of the CDR3 is TGTGCCAGCAGCCCCCAGGGGGGCAATCAGCCCCAGCATTTT.

CDR3 amino acids: CASSFSGIRNTEAFF. CDR3 coding DNA: TGTGCCAGCAGCTTTTCAGGCATTAGGAACACTGAAGCTTTCTTT. The chain recombines TRBV11-3 with TRBJ1-1; no reliable D call. Germline V lookup: CDR1 SGHNT, CDR2 YENEEA. V was trimmed by 3 bases and J by 1 base, leaving 12 bases between them. This CDR3 contains 15 residues.

As DNA, the CDR3 is TGCGCCAGCAGCTTAGCCAGGGAAAGCACTGAAGCTTTCTTT. It specifies CASSLARESTEAFF. V and J are TRBV5-1 and TRBJ1-1; D perhaps matches TRBD1 (5 bases). CDR1 is SGHRS and CDR2 is YFSETQ in the germline V gene. Trimming shortened V by 2 bases and J by 4 bases, and 12 bases separated the two germline ends. This CDR3 has 14 amino acids.

The chain joins TRBV18 to TRBJ2-3, with a weak D call TRBD2 (7 bases). From germline, CDR1 is KGHSH and CDR2 LQKENI. CDR3 length equals 17 residues. Trimming took 0 bases from V and 1 from J, leaving 14 bases between them. The CDR3 spells CASSPPGGQSGTDTQYF. The CDR3 nucleotides are TGTGCCAGCTCACCACCGGGGGGGCAGTCGGGCACAGATACGCAGTATTTT.

J is TRBJ2-5 and V is TRBV20-1; D unclear. The length of the CDR3 is 11 residues. The V and J ends lost 3 bases and 5 bases respectively, with 7 bases between them. Germline V gene lookup returns CDR1 DFQATT and CDR2 SNEGSKA (reference sequence). The CDR3 DNA reads TGCAGTGCTAGGGTCCAGGAGACCCAGTACTTC. It translates to CSARVQETQYF.

The chain combines TRBV6-4 with TRBJ2-7; 7 bases match TRBD1. Germline CDR1 MRHNA, CDR2 SNTAGT. J gave up 6 bases and V 5 bases, and 7 bases lay outside the gene matches. This CDR3 is built from 13 residues. The CDR3 loop is CASSQKQGSEQYF. CDR3 coding DNA: TGTGCCAGCAGTCAGAAACAGGGGAGCGAGCAGTACTTC.

The chain recombines TRBV6-4 with TRBJ2-1; 8 bases match TRBD2. The CDR3 is 15 amino acids. Germline assignment: CDR1 MRHNA and CDR2 SNTAGT. V lost 3 bases to trimming and J lost 3 bases; unmatched junction nucleotides: 4. The CDR3 loop is CASSEASGHYNEQFF. The CDR3 region has the DNA TGTGCCAGCAGTGAGGCTAGCGGGCACTACAATGAGCAGTTCTTC.

The V and J genes are TRBV12-5 and TRBJ2-7; 12 bases map to TRBD2. Looked up from germline, CDR1 is LGHNT and CDR2 is FRNRAP. The CDR3 loop spans 17 amino acids. The trim removed 1 base at V and 1 base at J, leaving 5 bases unmatched. The CDR3 protein is CASGLGLAGGPSYEQYV. For the CDR3, the DNA is TGTGCTAGTGGTTTGGGTCTAGCGGGAGGGCCGTCCTACGAGCAGTACGTC.

V gene TRBV7-3 combines with J gene TRBJ2-2; D remains ambiguous. The V gene lost 3 bases and the J gene lost 0 bases, with 2 bases spanning the gap. This CDR3 is built from 13 residues. Germline CDR1 reads SGHTA; CDR2 reads FQGTGA. CDR3 nucleotide sequence: TGTGCCAGCAGCTTCTCGAACACCGGGGAGCTGTTTTTT. Amino acid sequence: CASSFSNTGELFF.

J is TRBJ2-1 and V is TRBV6-5, with 7 bases that match TRBD1. The CDR3 is made up of 13 amino acids. Germline assignment: CDR1 MNHEY and CDR2 SVGAGI. With 6 bases clipped from V and 3 bases from J, the junction kept 2 bases outside the gene matches. CDR3 in amino acids: CASSRQGYNEQFF. CDR3 in DNA: TGTGCCAGCAGCCGACAGGGCTACAATGAGCAGTTCTTC.

Concerning this clone itself: The junction departs from germline at one end; a sequencing error may be responsible. The chain uses TRBV7-9 and TRBJ1-1; 10 positions match TRBD1. Germline assignment: CDR1 SEHNR and CDR2 FQNEAQ (reference sequence). The CDR3 loop spans 16 amino acids. CDR3 protein: CSSTQTGGGVNTEAFF. As DNA, the CDR3 is TGTTCCAGCACCCAGACAGGGGGCGGTGTTAACACTGAAGCTTTCTTT.

The genes are TRBV5-6 and TRBJ2-3; TRBD2 matches at 15 bases. J gave up 11 bases and V 0 bases, and 4 bases lay outside the gene matches. Germline V gives CDR1 SGHDT, CDR2 YYEEEE. This CDR3 has 15 amino acids. CDR3 sequence (DNA): TGTGCCAGCAGCTTGGGGACTAGCGGGAGGGCCGGGCAGTATTTT. Protein product: CASSLGTSGRAGQYF.

This chain uses TRBV11-2 with TRBJ2-2, with D maybe TRBD2 (6 bases). Trimming stripped 4 bases from V and 1 base from J, with 10 bases between. Germline V gene data show CDR1 as SGHAT and CDR2 as FQNNGV. The CDR3 covers 15 residues. The chain's CDR3 is CASSSSALNTGELFF. CDR3 DNA sequence: TGTGCCAGCAGCTCTAGCGCCTTGAACACCGGGGAGCTGTTTTTT.

This clone has only one observation. V and J are TRBV7-9 and TRBJ2-1; TRBD1 matches at 8 bases. Losses at the gene ends were 4 bases for V and 0 bases for J; bases not matched to a gene: 8. Germline lookup yields CDR1 SEHNR and CDR2 FQNEAQ (reference sequence). CDR3 size: 17 residues. CDR3: CASSSTRQGNSYNEQFF. CDR3 in DNA: TGTGCCAGCAGCTCCACCCGACAGGGGAACTCCTACAATGAGCAGTTCTTC.

The chain employs TRBV18 and TRBJ2-7; 11 bases match TRBD1. Germline CDR1 and CDR2: KGHSH and LQKENI. This CDR3 is 14 amino acids long. The trim removed 9 bases at V and 6 bases at J, leaving 10 bases unmatched. CDR3 in DNA: TGTGCCAGTCAAGCCGTCGGGACAGGGGGCGAGCAGTACTTC. This translates into CASQAVGTGGEQYF.

This clone was seen a handful of times. The J gene is TRBJ1-5, the V gene TRBV7-9; weak D call: TRBD1 (6 bases). The germline V and J ends were trimmed by 5 bases and 7 bases, with 15 bases remaining between them. Germline-derived CDR1 and CDR2 are SEHNR and FQNEAQ (reference sequence). This CDR3 is 14 amino acids long. Here the CDR3 reads CASSATGKGQPQHF. CDR3 nucleotide sequence: TGTGCCAGCAGCGCTACAGGGAAGGGCCAGCCCCAGCATTTT.

To note about this clone: At one boundary the junction diverges from the germline segment, which might be a read error. V and J are TRBV7-9 and TRBJ2-3; 9 positions agree with TRBD2. The germline V gene has CDR1 SEHNR and CDR2 FQNEAQ (reference sequence). The CDR3 has 16 amino acids. The CDR3 DNA is TGTTCCAGCAGCTTTGTGCTAGCGGGACTCACAGATACGCAGTATTTT. Translation gives CSSSFVLAGLTDTQYF.

The sample holds a few counts of this clone. In the same sample, other DNA sequences code for this CDR3. The J gene is TRBJ2-7, the V gene TRBV9; 7 bases fit TRBD1. The CDR3 runs to 13 residues. The trim removed 3 bases at V and 2 bases at J, leaving 2 bases unmatched. Germline V gene data show CDR1 as SGDLS and CDR2 as YYNGEE. The CDR3 here is CASSGQGAYEQYF. CDR3 in DNA: TGTGCCAGCAGCGGACAGGGTGCCTACGAGCAGTACTTC.

The V gene is TRBV11-3, the J gene TRBJ2-3, with D tentatively TRBD1 (6 bases). The CDR3 is 15 amino acids. CDR1 is SGHNT, CDR2 YENEEA, per germline. V gave up 4 bases and J gave up 4 bases, with 15 bases separating them. The CDR3, as DNA: TGTGCCAGCAGCTCCCGCACAGGGCCGGCAGATACGCAGTATTTT. Translating it yields CASSSRTGPADTQYF.